This T cell receptor (beta chain) is from a study of blood T cells in healthy people across ages (dated by TCRdb to the mid-2010s). Notes on the research overall: In model experiments, roughly one uniquely barcoded TCR beta cDNA molecule per two T cells was captured by template switching. Donors were grouped into four age groups: young (average approximately 16 years), middle-aged (over 35), aged (approximately 67) and long-lived (just over 80). The study measured age-related changes in TCR beta repertoire diversity using deep sequencing normalized with unique cDNA molecular identifiers. Using the same blood draw, the study looked at two additional independent replicas of 1 million unique cDNA reads for two donors, one aged 18 to 30 and the other aged 80 or older.

The library was obtained by 5' RACE. The data were produced on an Illumina HiSeq 2500. The second PCR ran for about 6 to 12 cycles and used a J-beta primer mix along with a sample-barcoded 5' primer. A template-switch 5' adaptor carrying 12 random nucleotides introduced a unique molecular identifier onto each TCR beta cDNA molecule. At least 3 million CDR3-containing paired-end reads were obtained from each sample. The Mint cDNA synthesis kit, primed by a TRBC-specific oligonucleotide, was used to synthesize first-strand cDNA from all RNA. After uracil-DNA glycosylase treatment, a first 18-cycle PCR used universal primers M1SS and BC2_uni_R on all cDNA. Regarding the original processing steps: For normalization, 1 million high-quality reads were randomly selected from each sample, with every read carrying a distinct molecular identifier. Reads with shared molecular identifiers were discarded instead of being binned into consensus sequences. MiTCR, run with a Q25 quality threshold and the strictest error-elimination algorithm, handled CDR3 identification, clonotype clustering and error correction. A nonparametric unseen species model using Euler transformation provided a lower-bound estimate of total TCR beta diversity. The public reads were quality trimmed at Q25 with fastp and then assembled into clones with MiXCR by TCRdb, keeping productive beta chains. Rows merge per CDR3 protein into single entries with the most common DNA and genes. The V and J calls follow TCRdb's processing rather than the paper's. The sample contains about 930,000 distinct CDR3 sequences, almost 30% of them found a single time. The ten largest make up 10% to 13% of the sample.

Overall study outcomes, separate from this receptor: Observed TCR beta diversity correlated strongly with the percentage of naive T cells measured by flow cytometry. Total diversity estimates from one million sequenced T cells were considered lower bounds and underestimates. Compared with the aged group, the long-lived group had more naive CD4+ T cells, fewer expanded clones and increased TCR diversity, suggesting age selection. Because donor CMV infection status was unknown, age-related changes in expanded clonotypes were potentially confounded. Observed TCR beta diversity per million T cells fell roughly linearly with age, and a significant reduction was already apparent by age around 40. Since profiling was done on bulk unsorted PBMCs, naive and antigen-experienced compartments could not be conclusively compared.

As regards this clonotype: Its antigen remains undetermined. No much larger clonotype is one base removed from it; base qualities were not supplied.

The CDR3 numbers 16 residues from cysteine through phenylalanine. Here the CDR3 DNA is all that survives: 48 bases in frame from base 1. At the junction V is shortened by 5 bases and J by 1 base; bases outside the gene matches: 8. CDR1 and CDR2 were assigned from the germline V gene (reference sequence) as LNHDA and SQIVND. The donors were a few dozen Caucasian individuals from Russia, aged roughly 6 to 100 years, who were systemically healthy. Each donor gave approximately 10 milliliters of peripheral blood, collected into EDTA-treated Vacutainer tubes. Ficoll-Paque density-gradient centrifugation was used to isolate PBMCs, with at least 7 million obtained per sample. Trizol reagent was used to extract total RNA from the PBMCs, yielding at least 5.5 micrograms per sample. The percentages of naive CD45RAhigh/CD27high T cells were determined by flow cytometry on a PBMC aliquot from every donor. The same data also contributed to another study, on T cells of mothers and their children. As the second study states: Nine systemically healthy Caucasian individuals, comprising three mothers and their six children, were included as donors. cDNA synthesis used all of the extracted RNA, with 1.5 ug of RNA in each 15 ul reaction. In the second PCR, sample barcodes and 2-4 random nucleotides were introduced via the M1S primer. Over 10 million TCR beta CDR3 reads came from each mother, compared with around 3 million reads from each child. In both related and unrelated pairs, thymic selection shapes the output of TCR recombination in a similar way, with inherited differences having only a minor effect. Related mother-child pairs always showed normalized repertoire overlap that was slightly higher than in unrelated mother-child pairs, though the difference was never significant. No persistent microchimeric T cell clones were detected, at a sensitivity of roughly 93 clones per million clonotypes. In the study, deep NGS was used to compare the TCR beta repertoires of mothers and children, and features distinguishing related mother-child pairs from unrelated individuals were sought. On average, the children were approximately 12 +/- 4 years old, while the mothers were approximately 40 +/- 4 years old. After adapters were ligated using NEBNext reagents, the libraries underwent 100+100 nt paired-end sequencing on an Illumina HiSeq 2000. To prevent cross-contamination, the mother and child libraries were prepared a month apart and were sequenced in separate runs. For each donor, between roughly 450,000 and 2,100,000 distinct TCR beta clonotypes were identified. Naive TCR beta clonotypes were estimated from low-frequency clonotypes matched to each donor's FACS-determined naive share, without sorting.

The receptor's source is a woman in her 40s in good health. The rearranged chain carries TRBV19 and TRBJ2-3; TRBD2 matches 8 bases in the middle. The sequenced material came from blood. The CDR3: CASSLGLVAGTDTQYF. The DNA sequence is as follows: TGTGCCAGTAGTCTGGGACTAGTCGCTGGCACAGATACGCAGTATTTT.